This TCR beta chain was sequenced for a study of siplizumab effects on memory and regulatory T cells. This clone has more than one count but fewer than ten. Its matching antigen is unknown. Study-level findings and limits: Proliferating CD4+ or CD8+ clones, roughly 75-97% of them, lacked an assignable naive or memory phenotype. In siplizumab conditions, mappable alloreactive CD4+ clones averaged about 63% Treg-derived, against approximately 29% in controls. Siplizumab, the agent tested, significantly reduced alloreactive sequences traceable to unstimulated CD4+ memory cells.

Each sample contributed approximately 94,000 TCR templates to the assay. Sequenced by immunoSEQ multiplex PCR; TCRdb stores in-frame clones only, minus some. The sample holds just over 60,000 clones, roughly 85% seen once. The length of the CDR3 is 13 residues. Germline V gene data show CDR1 as SEHNR and CDR2 as FQNEAQ (reference sequence). Trimming shortened V by 5 bases and J by 9 bases, and 17 bases separated the two germline ends. The TCR comes from a human donor in good health. The chain uses TRBV7-9 and TRBJ2-7; D is possibly TRBD1 or TRBD2 (6 bases each). The material sequenced was memory CD4+ T cells sorted from blood. The CDR3 sequence is CASSPSPGGMQYF. CDR3 nucleotide sequence: TGTGCCAGCAGCCCCTCTCCCGGGGGCATGCAGTACTTC.